Below, 7 T cell receptor beta chains from the same sample are listed, as sequenced in a study of blood T cell repertoires in COVID-19. Sequencing was performed with immunoSEQ multiplex PCR; in TCRdb, only in-frame clones are kept and a portion is missing. Of 180,000 or so clones listed, roughly 85% are singletons. The specimen was PBMCs or T cells enriched from blood (not recorded which). The receptors derive from a woman aged 50 to 60 who had recovered from COVID-19.

CDR3 region: CASSRTGGPSETQYF. CDR3 DNA sequence: TGCGCCAGCAGTCGGACGGGAGGGCCCTCAGAGACCCAGTACTTC. The chain combines TRBV10-2 with TRBJ2-5, with 8 bases identical to TRBD2. V lost 5 bases and J lost 4; bases outside the gene matches: 9. The V gene's germline CDR1 is WSHSY and CDR2 SAAADI. The CDR3 has 15 amino acids.

V gene TRBV19 combines with J gene TRBJ1-2; D is unresolved. V dropped 8 bases and J dropped 8 bases, with 18 bases sitting between them. Germline CDR1 LNHDA, CDR2 SQIVND (reference sequence). The CDR3 is made up of 13 amino acids. This CDR3 is CASSRVGAGGYTF. CDR3 coding DNA: TGTGCCAGTTCCCGTGTGGGCGCGGGGGGCTACACCTTC.

The CDR3 reads CASSFLVSQPQHF. The DNA of the CDR3 is TGTGCCAGCAGCTTCTTAGTAAGTCAGCCCCAGCATTTT. This sequence joins TRBV5-5 and TRBJ1-5; D not resolved. Trimming cost V 2 bases and J 6 bases, with 9 bases left between them. From germline, CDR1 is SGHKS and CDR2 YYEKEE (reference sequence). The CDR3 consists of 13 residues.

This clone was seen only a few times. This chain links TRBV24-1 with TRBJ2-2; the match to TRBD1 covers 12 bases. The V segment lost 3 bases and the J segment 4 bases; nucleotides outside the gene matches: 2. CDR1 is KGHDR and CDR2 is SFDVKD in the germline V gene. The CDR3 totals 16 residues. The CDR3 region is CATSDAGQGATGELFF. CDR3 DNA: TGTGCCACCAGTGATGCGGGACAGGGGGCCACCGGGGAGCTGTTTTTT.

The CDR3 loop reads CASSLPGPDYEQYV. The CDR3 bases are TGTGCCAGCAGTTTACCGGGTCCGGACTACGAGCAGTACGTC. This chain uses TRBV28 with TRBJ2-7, with no clear D. The CDR3 is made up of 14 amino acids. Germline CDR1 is MDHEN and CDR2 is SYDVKM. V was shortened by 2 bases and J by 3 bases, with 11 bases between the two germline ends.

The chain recombines TRBV4-1 with TRBJ1-1; D is ambiguous. This CDR3 contains 13 residues. V lost 2 bases and J 4 bases, leaving 8 bases between the germline ends. Germline assignment: CDR1 MGHRA and CDR2 YSYEKL. Written as DNA, the CDR3 is TGCGCCAGCAGCCAACCGGTTGGCACTGAAGCTTTCTTT. This encodes CASSQPVGTEAFF.

The chain combines TRBV24-1 with TRBJ1-3; 12 bases align to TRBD1. Germline assignment: CDR1 KGHDR and CDR2 SFDVKD. J lost 7 bases, V lost 4 bases, and 7 bases had no gene match. The CDR3 has 16 residues. CDR3 protein: CATSDPGTGGSNTIYF. The DNA of the CDR3 is TGTGCCACCAGTGACCCCGGGACAGGGGGCTCGAACACCATATATTTT.